What follows are 24 T cell receptor beta chains derived from one specimen sequenced in a study of beta chain features in type 1 diabetes (dated by TCRdb to the late 2010s). The library was generated by the immunoSEQ multiplex PCR assay. The entire isolated RNA was reverse transcribed using the High Capacity cDNA Reverse Transcription Kit, and thus expressed TCRB transcripts were sequenced. Imported from immuneACCESS, the table was reduced by TCRdb to in-frame sequences with V and J called. These copies leave out some clones; in studies compared against another copy, an unresolved V gene accounts for under half, and the cause of the remainder is not known. Within this sample are 100,000 to 150,000 clones, with roughly 17% of them counted one time only. Approximately 2.5% of the sample lies in the top ten. The investigation overall reported the following: Type 1 diabetes patients showed a moderate but significant shortening of TCRB CDR3 length in all four CD4+ subsets.

Their antigen targets remain unknown. Sequences were obtained from central memory CD4+ T cells from blood. These receptors came from a young man with type 1 diabetes.

A few counts support this clone. The rearrangement joins TRBV28 to TRBJ1-1; D call uncertain. In germline, CDR1 is MDHEN, CDR2 SYDVKM. Trimming stripped 4 bases from V and 6 bases from J, with 9 bases between. The CDR3 sequence is 12 residues long. The CDR3 here is CASSSSLAEAFF. The CDR3 bases are TGTGCCAGCAGTTCCTCCCTGGCTGAAGCTTTCTTT.

This clone appeared a few times. The chain links TRBV18 to TRBJ1-1; tentative D call: TRBD1 (6 bases). The CDR3 has 15 amino acids. Per germline, CDR1 KGHSH and CDR2 LQKENI. Trimming removed 6 bases from V and 4 bases from J, with 18 bases in between. The CDR3 region is CASSRFTTGTTEAFF. The CDR3 nucleotides are TGTGCCAGCTCCCGATTTACGACAGGAACCACTGAAGCTTTCTTT. Variable domain in full (rest from reference TRBV18 and TRBJ1-1): NAGVMQNPRHLVRRRGQEARLRCSPMKGHSHVYWYRQLPEEGLKFMVYLQKENIIDESGMPKERFSAEFPKEGPSILRIQQVVRGDSAAYFCASSRFTTGTTEAFFGQGTRLTVV.

This clone showed up many times. The chain has TRBV11-2 and TRBJ2-7, with no clear D. The V and J ends lost 0 bases and 3 bases respectively, with 6 bases between them. This CDR3 has 13 amino acids. Germline CDR1 SGHAT, CDR2 FQNNGV. CDR3 DNA: TGTGCCAGCAGCTTAGATCGGGTCTACGAGCAGTACTTC. Its translation: CASSLDRVYEQYF.

The chain uses TRBV4-1 and TRBJ2-7; TRBD2 aligns across 8 bases. After removal of 4 bases from V and 3 bases from J, the junction contained 8 bases not matched to a gene. Germline CDR1 and CDR2: MGHRA and YSYEKL. The CDR3 length is 15 residues. Here the CDR3 DNA reads TGCGCCAGCAGCCGCGGAGCGGGAGCGGACTACGAGCAGTACTTC. Residues: CASSRGAGADYEQYF.

A few counts support this clone. V gene TRBV7-9 combines with J gene TRBJ2-5; D gene uncertain. Germline-derived CDR1 and CDR2 are SEHNR and FQNEAQ (reference sequence). V was trimmed by 5 bases and J by 6 bases, leaving 13 bases between them. This CDR3 is 13 amino acids long. CDR3: CASSPSLPQTQYF. CDR3 nucleotides: TGTGCCAGCAGCCCATCACTTCCCCAGACCCAGTACTTC.

This clone has only a few counts. The CDR3 region is CASRKSGGGTGELFF. The CDR3 DNA reads TGTGCCAGCAGGAAATCCGGAGGGGGCACCGGGGAGCTGTTTTTT. The chain joins TRBV6-5 to TRBJ2-2; D tentatively fits TRBD1 or TRBD2 (6 bases each). Between the trimmed V and J ends, which lost 6 bases and 4 bases, there was a span of 15 bases. Germline V lookup: CDR1 MNHEY, CDR2 SVGAGI. The CDR3 is 15 amino acids.

This clone was observed a handful of times. The chain recombines TRBV15 with TRBJ2-1; TRBD1 matches 7 bases. The CDR3 contains 15 residues. Germline V gene data show CDR1 as LNHNV and CDR2 as YYDKDF (reference sequence). With V trimmed by 2 bases and J by 8 bases, 9 bases remained unmatched. For the CDR3, the DNA is TGTGCCACCAGCAGAACCCGGGACAGTGGGCATGAGCAGTTCTTC. Translated: CATSRTRDSGHEQFF.

This clone was recorded a few times. The V call is TRBV7-8, the J call TRBJ2-5; no clear D. Germline loops: CDR1 SGHVS, CDR2 FQNEAQ. The CDR3 has 13 amino acids. Trimming stripped 4 bases from V and 1 base from J, with 7 bases between. CDR3 amino acids: CASSSDPQETQYF. CDR3 sequence (DNA): TGTGCCAGCAGCTCGGACCCCCAAGAGACCCAGTACTTC.

This clone turned up a few times. The chain carries TRBV30 and TRBJ2-4, with unresolved D. Deletions cut 0 bases from V and 9 bases from J, with 6 bases between. Germline assignment: CDR1 GTSNPN and CDR2 SVGIG (reference sequence). CDR3 length: 11 amino acids. This CDR3 is CAWSVAAIQYF. In nucleotides, the CDR3 is TGTGCCTGGAGTGTAGCAGCCATTCAGTACTTC.

This clone was seen only a few times. J is TRBJ2-7 and V is TRBV18; a possible D gene is TRBD2 (5 bases). The CDR3 length is 12 residues. Looked up from germline, CDR1 is KGHSH and CDR2 is LQKENI. The V end lost 4 bases, the J end lost 2 bases, and 6 bases lay between the germline ends. Here the CDR3 DNA reads TGTGCCAGCTCACAAGCGGCCTACGAGCAGTACTTC. Translation: CASSQAAYEQYF.

This chain uses TRBV5-4 with TRBJ1-1; possible D gene TRBD1, 6 bases. Between the trimmed V and J ends, which lost 3 bases and 7 bases, there was a span of 10 bases. The V gene's germline CDR1 is SGHNT and CDR2 YYREEE (reference sequence). CDR3 length: 12 amino acids. The CDR3 DNA reads as TGTGCCAGCAGCTGGGGGGCCAGTGAAGCTTTCTTT. Residues: CASSWGASEAFF.

The table lists this clone with a few counts. This chain joins TRBV11-2 and TRBJ2-1; D possibly corresponds to TRBD2 (5 bases). Deletions cut 0 bases from V and 3 bases from J, with 9 bases between. In germline, CDR1 is SGHAT, CDR2 FQNNGV. This CDR3 has 15 amino acids. The CDR3 DNA sequence: TGTGCCAGCAGCTTAGAGGGAGCGGACTACAATGAGCAGTTCTTC. Protein sequence: CASSLEGADYNEQFF.

This clone came up many times. The J gene is TRBJ1-1, the V gene TRBV30; D gene unclear. This CDR3 region has 16 residues. V was shortened by 1 base and J by 0 bases, with 15 bases between the two germline ends. Germline-derived CDR1 and CDR2 are GTSNPN and SVGIG (reference sequence). The CDR3 protein is CAWSGVRVKMNTEAFF. CDR3 DNA sequence: TGTGCCTGGAGTGGAGTTCGGGTCAAGATGAACACTGAAGCTTTCTTT.

V and J are TRBV7-9 and TRBJ1-4; D remains ambiguous. The CDR3 is made up of 16 amino acids. Germline V gene lookup returns CDR1 SEHNR and CDR2 FQNEAQ (reference sequence). V lost 5 bases to trimming and J lost 4 bases, with 17 bases between them. The CDR3 nucleotides read TGTGCCAGCAGCCCCGTTCGCGCTAACGATAATGAAAAACTGTTTTTT. As protein: CASSPVRANDNEKLFF.

The chain combines TRBV11-2 with TRBJ2-1; D is possibly TRBD2 (5 bases). This CDR3 spans 15 amino acids. Trimming left V 4 bases short and J 0 bases short, with 10 bases between. Germline CDR1 and CDR2: SGHAT and FQNNGV. CDR3 residues: CASSYGVGSYNEQFF. CDR3 sequence (DNA): TGTGCCAGCAGCTACGGGGTAGGCTCCTACAATGAGCAGTTCTTC.

The rearrangement uses TRBV2 and TRBJ1-2; D not certain. Germline V gene lookup returns CDR1 SNHLY and CDR2 FYNNEI. Trimming took off 7 bases at V and 3 bases at J, with 15 bases between the two ends. The CDR3 covers 14 residues. Here the CDR3 DNA reads TGTGCCAGCATTCAAGACTTTGGGCACTATGGCTACACCTTC. Protein sequence: CASIQDFGHYGYTF.

This clone was detected only a few times. Other DNA sequences in this sample translate to the same CDR3. The chain uses TRBV2 and TRBJ2-6; a possible D gene is TRBD2 (6 bases). The CDR3 loop spans 16 amino acids. Germline V gene lookup returns CDR1 SNHLY and CDR2 FYNNEI. V was shortened by 9 bases and J by 4 bases, with 19 bases between the two germline ends. The CDR3 sequence is CAREGPAPRGANVLTF. The CDR3 DNA is TGTGCCAGGGAGGGGCCAGCCCCGCGAGGGGCCAACGTCCTGACTTTC.

This rearrangement joins TRBV4-1 to TRBJ2-7; 9 bases fit TRBD1. The CDR3 is made up of 14 amino acids. Trimming cost V 4 bases and J 1 base; bases outside gene matches: 2. CDR1 and CDR2 (germline): MGHRA, YSYEKL. CDR3 DNA: TGCGCCAGCAGCCGGGACAGGGCTTCCTACGAGCAGTACTTC. This gives the protein CASSRDRASYEQYF.

The gene calls are TRBV7-2 and TRBJ2-5; D remains ambiguous. The end of the DNA fits TRBJ2-7 better, so the J call may be wrong. The CDR3 length is 14 residues. Germline loops: CDR1 SGHTA, CDR2 FQGNSA. The CDR3 region has the DNA TGTGCCAGCAGCTTCCGGCCCCTCGACTACGAGCAGTACTTC. Translated: CASSFRPLDYEQYF.

This clone was counted a few times. CDR3 DNA: TGCAGCGTTGAAGGGGACAACTACAATGAGCAGTTCTTC. Residues: CSVEGDNYNEQFF. The chain has TRBV29-1 and TRBJ2-1; D perhaps matches TRBD1 (6 bases). In germline, CDR1 is SQVTM, CDR2 ANQGSEA. The CDR3 runs to 13 residues. The V end lost 1 base, the J end lost 3 bases, and 7 bases lay between the germline ends.

This chain joins TRBV28 and TRBJ2-4; no clear D gene. Trimming shortened V by 4 bases and J by 3 bases, and 16 bases separated the two germline ends. CDR1 and CDR2 from the germline V gene are MDHEN and SYDVKM. This CDR3 has 16 residues. DNA for the CDR3: TGTGCCAGCAGTTCTCTTCCCACACTCCTCAAAAACATTCAGTACTTC. The encoded protein is CASSSLPTLLKNIQYF.

A few counts support this clone. The chain joins TRBV23-1 to TRBJ1-2, with 8 bases fitting TRBD1. TRBV23-1 is recorded as an ORF, its role being uncertain. The CDR3 sequence is 17 residues long. Germline trimming cut 6 bases from V and 6 bases from J; bases unmatched to any gene: 18. DNA for the CDR3: TGCGCCAGCAGGACGACATGGCCTCAGGGGGCGCGAAATGGCTACACCTTC. Translation: CASRTTWPQGARNGYTF.

This clone was recorded a few times. The chain employs TRBV30 and TRBJ2-1; 14 nucleotides agree with TRBD2. Per germline, CDR1 GTSNPN and CDR2 SVGIG (reference sequence). J lost 6 bases, V lost 3 bases, and 4 bases had no gene match. This CDR3 region has 15 residues. The CDR3 spells CAWRGLAGGGNEQFF. CDR3 sequence (DNA): TGTGCCTGGAGAGGACTAGCGGGAGGCGGCAATGAGCAGTTCTTC.

This clone was seen only a few times. The chain employs TRBV9 and TRBJ2-7, with 8 positions matching TRBD2. This CDR3 region has 15 residues. From germline, CDR1 is SGDLS and CDR2 YYNGEE. The ends lost 2 bases at V and 4 bases at J; junction bases unmatched: 8. The CDR3 protein is CASSVTGGQQYEQYF. The CDR3 nucleotides read TGTGCCAGCAGCGTTACGGGAGGGCAACAGTACGAGCAGTACTTC.